Here is one TCR beta chain with its context. The germline gives CDR1 SGHTA, CDR2 FQGNSA. The CDR3 has 16 amino acids. The junction had 8 bases not matched to a gene; V was cut back by 6 bases and J by 1 base. The PCR had 60 Vbeta and 13 Jbeta primers. Only in-frame clones appear in the TCRdb table, and some are missing; sequencing was by immunoSEQ multiplex PCR. This table has around 130,000 clones, approximately 66% appearing once. The data originate from a study of cytomegalovirus exposure and HLA in healthy donors. The sequence was collected from a woman in her thirties or forties in good health and CMV-seropositive. V and J are TRBV7-2 and TRBJ2-7, with 11 bases identical to TRBD2. The sequenced sample consisted of PBMCs. The CDR3 sequence is CASSFLTSGISYEQYF. The CDR3 DNA reads TGTGCCAGCAGTTTTTTGACTAGCGGGATATCCTACGAGCAGTACTTC.